What follows are 10 T cell receptor beta chains derived from one specimen sequenced in a study of CD8 T cells in Susac syndrome. Random hexamers were used to reverse transcribe an amount of roughly 0.45 to 1 ug RNA. One entry per CDR3 protein results from TCRdb running MiXCR on the immunoSEQ multiplex PCR reads. There are approximately 110,000 distinct CDR3 sequences in the sample; 80% to 95% occur only once, and roughly 0.29% lies in the top ten. The material sequenced was CD8+ T cells from PBMCs. The receptor set was obtained from a human donor with multiple sclerosis.

This chain uses TRBV5-6 with TRBJ1-6; D remains unclear. Trimming left V 1 base short and J 10 bases short, with 9 bases between. Germline V gene data show CDR1 as SGHDT and CDR2 as YYEEEE. This CDR3 comprises 13 residues. In nucleotides, the CDR3 is TGTGCCAGCAGCTTGAGAGTGAACTCACCCCTCCACTTT. It encodes CASSLRVNSPLHF.

This clonotype was counted a single time. The chain uses TRBV5-8 and TRBJ1-4; 9 bases line up with TRBD1. Germline lookup yields CDR1 SGHTS and CDR2 YDEGEE. CDR3 length: 15 residues. The J segment lost 8 bases and the V segment lost 4 bases, leaving 9 bases of the junction unmatched. The CDR3 is CASSGIQGAREKLFF. The CDR3 DNA follows: TGTGCCAGCAGCGGCATACAGGGGGCACGGGAAAAACTGTTTTTT.

This chain uses TRBV9 with TRBJ2-3; D unresolved. Germline assignment: CDR1 SGDLS and CDR2 YYNGEE. Between the trimmed V and J ends, which lost 0 bases and 4 bases, there was a span of 12 bases. The CDR3 runs 15 residues. The chain's CDR3 is CASSVEGRLADTQYF. The CDR3 nucleotides are TGTGCCAGCAGCGTAGAGGGTCGTCTCGCAGATACGCAGTATTTT.

The J gene is TRBJ2-4, the V gene TRBV20-1; the match to TRBD1 covers 10 bases. CDR1 and CDR2 (germline): DFQATT, SNEGSKA (reference sequence). The J segment lost 5 bases and the V segment lost 3 bases, leaving 7 bases of the junction unmatched. This CDR3 contains 15 residues. This chain's CDR3 is CSASLRTGGENIQYF. The CDR3 bases are TGCAGTGCTAGTTTAAGGACAGGGGGTGAAAACATTCAGTACTTC.

The chain links TRBV9 to TRBJ1-3; the D is unclear. CDR1 is SGDLS and CDR2 is YYNGEE in the germline V gene. The length of the CDR3 is 14 residues. The V and J ends lost 3 bases and 4 bases respectively, with 11 bases between them. CDR3 loop: CASSAFEAGNTIYF. CDR3 coding DNA: TGTGCCAGCAGCGCCTTTGAGGCCGGAAACACCATATATTTT.

The genes are TRBV19 and TRBJ1-5; TRBD1 is a possible D gene (6 bases). Germline loops: CDR1 LNHDA, CDR2 SQIVND (reference sequence). This CDR3 region has 15 residues. V lost 1 base, J lost 5 bases, and 12 bases lay in between. The CDR3 spells CASSIGGGAHQPQHF. The DNA of the CDR3 is TGTGCCAGTAGTATAGGAGGGGGGGCCCATCAGCCCCAGCATTTT.

The V gene is TRBV5-1, the J gene TRBJ2-3; TRBD2 matches at 7 bases. The J segment lost 4 bases and the V segment lost 1 base, leaving 9 bases of the junction unmatched. CDR3 size: 16 residues. Germline lookup yields CDR1 SGHRS and CDR2 YFSETQ. As DNA, the CDR3 is TGCGCCAGCAGCTTGAAGTGGCGGGAGTTCCCAGATACGCAGTATTTT. The encoded protein is CASSLKWREFPDTQYF.

This rearrangement joins TRBV5-1 to TRBJ2-3; tentative D call: TRBD1 (6 bases). Germline lookup yields CDR1 SGHRS and CDR2 YFSETQ. Trimming left V 3 bases short and J 0 bases short, with 8 bases between. This CDR3 is 14 amino acids long. The CDR3 loop reads CASSYRVSTDTQYF. CDR3 coding DNA: TGCGCCAGCAGCTACAGGGTTAGCACAGATACGCAGTATTTT.

The chain combines TRBV7-9 with TRBJ2-7, with TRBD1 as a possible D gene (5 bases). V was cut by 0 bases and J by 2 bases, with 8 bases left in between. This CDR3 has 14 amino acids. Germline loops: CDR1 SEHNR, CDR2 FQNEAQ (reference sequence). The CDR3 protein is CASSLAETAYEQYV. The DNA of the CDR3 is TGTGCCAGCAGCTTAGCCGAGACAGCCTACGAGCAGTACGTC.

The chain recombines TRBV18 with TRBJ2-3; 7 nucleotides agree with TRBD1. The V gene end was trimmed by 3 bases and the J gene end by 5 bases; junction bases not matched to a gene: 5. CDR1 and CDR2 from the germline V gene are KGHSH and LQKENI. The CDR3 covers 14 residues. This chain's CDR3 is CASSPDRDGDTQYF. In DNA, the CDR3 is TGTGCCAGCTCACCCGACAGGGATGGAGATACGCAGTATTTT.